This T cell receptor (beta chain) was profiled in a study of T cell responses to AZD1222 COVID-19 vaccine. Points from the study as a whole: Close to half of spike-specific TCRs reportedly recognize unmutated variant regions.

Concerning this clone itself: What it binds is not known.

Assay: immunoSEQ multiplex PCR; the TCRdb copy retains only in-frame clones and omits some. Of some 110,000 clones in the sample, around 91% are singletons; the top ten hold around 1.7%. The receptor's source is an adult in good health. The sample in question was peripheral blood, obtained on day 0 of AZD1222 vaccination.

CDR3 in amino acids: CASSQEDRDNSPLHF. DNA of the CDR3: TGTGCCAGCAGCCAAGAGGACAGGGATAATTCACCCCTCCACTTT. This chain joins TRBV3-1 (or the pseudogene TRBV3-2) and TRBJ1-6; TRBD1 matches 8 bases. The CDR3 is 15 residues long. From germline, CDR1 is LGHDT and CDR2 YNNKEL (reference sequence). V lost 0 bases and J lost 5; bases outside the gene matches: 0.